Below, one T cell receptor (beta chain) is given with its context. This sample is drawn from a study of Ad26.COV2.S vaccination and SARS-CoV-2 variants. As for treatment: roughly 19 received Ad26.COV2.S at low or high dose, single or two shots; several received placebo; per-sample allocation not given. Repertoires come from day 63 after the first vaccine or placebo injection. An adult of 18-55 years in Boston served as donor. Here immunoSEQ multiplex PCR was the method, and the copy in TCRdb shows in-frame clones only, minus some. This table holds about 350,000 clones, 80% to 90% found once. CDR3 length: 16 amino acids. Looked up from germline, CDR1 is SEHNR and CDR2 is FQNEAQ (reference sequence). The J segment lost 10 bases and the V segment lost 4 bases, leaving 14 bases of the junction unmatched.

This material consisted of peripheral blood, taken in a trial of Ad26.COV2.S vaccine versus placebo. This sequence was found in a person aged 18-60 years who received the Ad26.COV2.S COVID-19 vaccine or a placebo. This chain joins TRBV7-9 and TRBJ2-1; 9 bases align to TRBD1. The CDR3 loop is CASSSPLGDRVGEQFF. In DNA form, the CDR3 reads TGTGCCAGCAGCTCCCCGTTGGGGGACAGGGTCGGGGAGCAGTTCTTC.